The entry below gives a single T cell receptor beta chain sequence along with its context. Its antigen is still unknown. Base qualities are not recorded, but no much larger clone differs from it by a single base. This entry is derived from a study of shared clonotypes between healthy human individuals (dated by TCRdb to between 2020 and 2021). A note on the overall study: The cohort comprised a couple of women and a few men aged 18 to 49 years. For each donor, three plates each were used for CD4 naive and CD4 memory, two plates were used for CD8 naive, and one plate was used for CD8 memory. Blood TCR repertoires of roughly 5 healthy adults were deeply sequenced to estimate repertoire size and the extent of clonotype sharing between individuals. To increase sequencing depth and limit assay-specific biases, different laboratories used diverse techniques to prepare libraries and sequence TCR repertoires. Per donor, leukapheresis produced somewhere between about 0.9 and 9.5 billion PBMCs. Results and caveats for the whole study, not just this receptor: Based on pairwise subsampling, the degree of clonotype sharing among donors was expected to be affected by sequencing depth. Roughly 5% of naive CD4, 3.5% of naive CD8, around 2.3% of memory CD4, and approximately 0.39% of memory CD8 clonotypes were shared across several donors. Only blood was sampled, and tissue TCR repertoires likely differ from those in blood. Estimated clonotype richness was generally larger for naive than for memory subsets. Incomplete sequencing was indicated by rarefaction of sorted-subset datasets, despite the large sequencing depth. Compared with non-shared clonotypes, the clonotypes found in all four sorted-subset donors had higher generation probabilities. The genetic and exposure-history diversity represented was limited by the small number of donors.

CD8 naive samples were CD45RO-negative cells positively selected for CCR7, giving a CD45RA+CCR7+ population that excluded TemRA cells. The donors were healthy, HIV-negative adults who had no recently reported acute infections or vaccinations. Every donor was a Caucasian adult living in Nashville, Tennessee, USA. After blood collection by leukapheresis, PBMCs were isolated using Ficoll-Histopaque density gradient centrifugation and then cryopreserved in the vapor phase of liquid nitrogen. Analytical flow cytometry was used to check the purity and quantity of every magnetically sorted T cell population. Genomic DNA was isolated from each sorted fraction and quantified by UV absorbance on a Nanodrop 2000c. Using the deep immunoSEQ assay, TCR CDR3 regions were amplified from genomic DNA by multiplex PCR. For each cell subset, the extracted genomic DNA was distributed evenly across all wells of several immunoSEQ 96-well plates, and each plate served as one replicate. For sorted subsets, about 200 ng genomic DNA, equal to tens of thousands of T cell genomes, was loaded into each replicate PCR. Purified libraries were quantified with a Qubit 3.0 fluorometer, sized on a Bioanalyzer 2100, and re-quantified with the KAPA Library Quantification kit. Each immunoSEQ 96-well plate was sequenced on its own single-read 150-cycle Illumina NextSeq 550 flow cell. The original pipeline was this. Because only junctional sequences without quality scores were contained in the immunoSEQ output, filtering matching that applied to full-length reads could not be performed. Sequences were annotated with PyIR, a Python wrapper for IgBLAST v1.9, using IMGT germline references to assign V/J genes and CDR3. Reads were filtered out if the reads had weak V/J assignments (E-value above 1e-6), no CDR3, stop codons, out-of-frame junctions, or ambiguous translated residues. V3J clonotypes were defined as sequences sharing an identical inferred V gene, J gene, and CDR3 amino acid sequence. To compute the percentage overlap between repertoires, the number of shared unique clonotypes was divided by the size of the smaller repertoire. RTK rarefaction, the Chao1 estimator, and Recon v2.1 estimates of unobserved clonotypes were used to assess repertoire richness. For all TCRbeta clonotypes obtained by the gDNA method from a few donors, generation probabilities were computed with OLGA. TCRdb mirrors the immuneACCESS table, restricted to in-frame sequences. Some clones are absent from its copies; in checked studies, under half trace to an unresolved V gene, and the reason for the others is unknown. D and trimming come from the DNA, and the V and J calls and clone size come from that table. Present in this sample are around 550,000 clones, 95% of which were seen just once. The top ten clones comprise 0.11% of the sample.

V and J are trimmed by 8 bases and 4 bases, and the gene matches miss 8 bases of the junction. The germline V gene (reference sequence) yields SEHNR for CDR1 and FQNEAQ for CDR2. There are 15 amino acids in the CDR3, from cysteine to phenylalanine inclusive. Solely the CDR3 DNA is kept, with 45 bases framed from the first base. The chain is made from TRBV7-9 and TRBJ2-1, with TRBD1 identical over 10 junction bases. The origin of this receptor is a woman in her thirties in good health. Source material: naive CD8+ T cells sorted from blood. Sample cell subset or site, as interpreted from the label and publication: CD45RA+CCR7+. The CDR3 is CASCVLGQGYNEQFF. The sequenced DNA is TGTGCCAGCTGTGTTTTGGGACAGGGGTACAATGAGCAGTTCTTC.